This T cell receptor beta chain was sequenced during a study of response to subunit inactivated influenza vaccine. Unmatched junction bases numbered 7, after V lost 3 bases and J lost 8 bases. The CDR3 extends over 15 amino acids. Study-level findings and limits: The authors proposed limited new T cell recruitment per seasonal influenza vaccination.

Points on this clonotype: Its matching antigen is unknown.

TCRdb redid the calling of the RT-PCR reads with MiXCR, one entry per CDR3 protein. The repertoire holds roughly 520,000 distinct CDR3 sequences, with 25% as singletons. This chain connects TRBV12-3 or TRBV12-4 to TRBJ2-2; 9 positions agree with TRBD2. This TCR derives from a man aged 50 or older who received an inactivated influenza vaccine. The sequences come from CD4+ T cells sorted from PBMCs, collected 4 to 6 days after vaccination. The CDR3 protein is CASSFGGGAAGELFF. As DNA, the CDR3 is TGTGCCAGCAGTTTCGGCGGGGGGGCCGCGGGGGAGCTGTTTTTT.